The next 27 T cell receptor beta chains were all read from a single sample in a study of CD8+ T cells in alopecia areata. Investigators isolated RNA and reverse transcribed it into cDNA to act as the sequencing template. Method: immunoSEQ multiplex PCR; TCRdb's copy keeps in-frame clones and lacks some. The sample contains some 150,000 clones, about 85% of which appear only once. Treatment described: oral pan-JAK inhibitor, 5-10 mg twice daily. The sample consisted of CD8+ T cells sorted from blood, taken at week 4, from a patient treated with tofacitinib. The receptors stem from a human donor with alopecia areata.

The chain carries TRBV11-2 and TRBJ2-7, with 7 nucleotides matching TRBD2. Germline CDR1 and CDR2: SGHAT and FQNNGV. The CDR3 totals 15 residues. The junction had 11 bases not matched to a gene; V was cut back by 6 bases and J by 3 bases. The CDR3 protein is CASRVAASGFYEQYF. CDR3 coding DNA: TGTGCCAGCAGGGTTGCGGCTAGCGGATTCTACGAGCAGTACTTC. The full variable domain, with the rest looked up from reference TRBV11-2 and TRBJ2-7, is EAGVAQSPRYKIIEKRQSVAFWCNPISGHATLYWYQQILGQGPKLLIQFQNNGVVDDSQLPKDRFSAERLKGVDSTLKIQPAKLEDSAVYLCASRVAASGFYEQYFGPGTRLTVT.

V gene TRBV5-4 combines with J gene TRBJ1-1; no reliable D call. This CDR3 spans 12 amino acids. The ends were cut back, 2 bases at V and 4 bases at J, with 6 bases in the middle. Germline V CDR1 and CDR2: SGHNT, YYREEE (reference sequence). This CDR3 reads CASSFSGTEAFF. The CDR3 bases are TGTGCCAGCAGCTTTAGCGGCACTGAAGCTTTCTTT.

This sequence joins TRBV7-7 and TRBJ2-1; 8 positions agree with TRBD1. V dropped 5 bases and J dropped 4; count of bases not matched to a gene: 1. Germline lookup yields CDR1 SSHAT and CDR2 FNYEAQ (reference sequence). The CDR3 is made up of 13 amino acids. This chain's CDR3 is CASSRTGYNEQFF. CDR3 in DNA: TGTGCCAGCAGCAGGACAGGGTACAATGAGCAGTTCTTC.

The rearrangement links TRBV5-6 to TRBJ2-1; 9 bases line up with TRBD2. This CDR3 contains 16 residues. V lost 0 bases, J lost 8 bases, and 9 bases stayed unmatched. Germline assignment: CDR1 SGHDT and CDR2 YYEEEE. The CDR3 bases are TGTGCCAGCAGCTTGGCCGGGACTAGCTCTCTTGATGAGCAGTTCTTC. Protein product: CASSLAGTSSLDEQFF.

The chain carries TRBV14 and TRBJ2-7, with D possibly TRBD2 on 6 matching bases. The germline V gene has CDR1 SGHDN and CDR2 FVKESK. Trimming pared 1 base from V and 3 bases from J, leaving 13 bases between. The CDR3 has 15 amino acids. CDR3 loop: CASSQGGGVDYEQYF. The CDR3 DNA is TGTGCCAGCAGCCAAGGAGGAGGGGTTGACTACGAGCAGTACTTC.

The chain carries TRBV12-5 and TRBJ1-2; D unclear. Germline V lookup: CDR1 LGHNT, CDR2 FRNRAP. The CDR3 spans 11 residues. Trimming removed 6 bases from V and 7 bases from J, with 9 bases in between. Here the CDR3 reads CASGTGGGYTF. The DNA for the CDR3 is TGTGCTAGTGGCACGGGAGGTGGCTACACCTTC.

The CDR3 spells CASSLEFKGRTEAFF. Written as DNA, the CDR3 is TGTGCCAGCAGCTTAGAATTTAAGGGAAGGACTGAAGCTTTCTTT. This chain uses TRBV7-4 with TRBJ1-1; no definite D call. The CDR3 has 15 amino acids. V dropped 1 base and J dropped 5 bases, with 14 bases sitting between them. Germline-derived CDR1 and CDR2 are SGHVT and SQSDAQ.

The chain combines TRBV4-1 with TRBJ2-1; possibly TRBD2 for D (5 bases). With 10 bases removed from V and 5 bases from J, the gap between germline ends came to 12 bases. This CDR3 spans 12 amino acids. CDR1 and CDR2 from the germline V gene are MGHRA and YSYEKL. Written as DNA, the CDR3 is TGCGCCACCAAGGGAGCGGACAATGAGCAGTTCTTC. Protein sequence: CATKGADNEQFF.

The genes are TRBV27 and TRBJ2-1; 7 nucleotides align to TRBD1. The length of the CDR3 is 17 residues. The V segment lost 2 bases and the J segment 6 bases; nucleotides outside the gene matches: 13. CDR1 is MNHEY and CDR2 is SMNVEV in the germline V gene (reference sequence). The chain's CDR3 is CASSLNQGDSGSNEQFF. The CDR3 region has the DNA TGTGCCAGCAGTTTAAACCAAGGGGACAGCGGCTCCAATGAGCAGTTCTTC.

This sequence joins TRBV6-5 and TRBJ1-1, with 9 bases fitting TRBD1. The CDR3 length is 14 residues. The junction had 8 bases not matched to a gene; V was cut back by 7 bases and J by 5 bases. CDR1 and CDR2 from the germline V gene are MNHEY and SVGAGI. As DNA, the CDR3 is TGTGCCAGCATCGTACAGGGGGCGGGAACTGAAGCTTTCTTT. It encodes CASIVQGAGTEAFF.

The V and J genes are TRBV5-4 and TRBJ2-2; D gene unclear. The CDR3 length is 13 residues. The V end lost 4 bases, the J end lost 7 bases, and 11 bases lay between the germline ends. Germline CDR1 is SGHNT and CDR2 is YYREEE (reference sequence). The CDR3 loop reads CASSEDPIGELFF. The DNA for the CDR3 is TGTGCCAGCAGCGAGGACCCTATCGGGGAGCTGTTTTTT.

The chain is built from TRBV25-1 and TRBJ2-3; weak D call: TRBD2 (6 bases). CDR1 is MGHDK and CDR2 is SYGVNS in the germline V gene. CDR3 length: 18 amino acids. Trimming stripped 5 bases from V and 2 bases from J, with 23 bases between. The DNA of the CDR3 is TGTGCCAGCAGTATACTTAGGGGAGGCCCAGATACCACAGATACGCAGTATTTT. Translation gives CASSILRGGPDTTDTQYF.

This clone has a handful of counts. The chain joins TRBV29-1 to TRBJ2-3; D is perhaps TRBD2 (7 bases). Germline-derived CDR1 and CDR2 are SQVTM and ANQGSEA. V was trimmed by 3 bases and J by 0 bases, leaving 22 bases between them. The CDR3 contains 18 residues. The CDR3 region is CSVELPRGGRSSTDTQYF. The CDR3 bases are TGCAGCGTTGAGCTACCGAGGGGGGGCCGTTCCAGCACAGATACGCAGTATTTT.

The chain joins TRBV9 to TRBJ2-5, with 9 positions matching TRBD1. Germline loops: CDR1 SGDLS, CDR2 YYNGEE. V lost 4 bases and J lost 5; bases outside the gene matches: 9. The CDR3 length is 15 residues. The CDR3 spells CASSSQTGGYETQYF. The CDR3 DNA reads TGTGCCAGCAGCTCCCAGACAGGGGGTTATGAGACCCAGTACTTC.

The chain couples TRBV6-1 to TRBJ2-4, with D perhaps matching TRBD2 (5 bases). The V and J ends lost 6 bases and 9 bases respectively, with 21 bases between them. The CDR3 loop spans 15 amino acids. CDR1 is MNHNS and CDR2 is SASEGT in the germline V gene. CDR3 protein: CASREQDGSGGIQYF. The CDR3 DNA reads as TGTGCCAGCAGGGAACAAGACGGGTCTGGAGGCATTCAGTACTTC.

This rearrangement joins TRBV29-1 to TRBJ2-1; D might be TRBD1 or TRBD2, each matching 5 bases. Per the germline V gene, CDR1 is SQVTM and CDR2 is ANQGSEA. This CDR3 spans 13 amino acids. V was pared by 7 bases and J by 9 bases, with 19 bases between. This chain's CDR3 is CSEIRGVRGEQFF. CDR3 nucleotides: TGCAGCGAAATTCGGGGCGTGCGTGGTGAGCAGTTCTTC.

V is TRBV29-1 and J is TRBJ2-2, with a tentative D call TRBD1 (7 bases). CDR3 length: 17 amino acids. The germline V gene encodes CDR1 SQVTM and CDR2 ANQGSEA. V lost 1 base to trimming and J lost 1 base, with 16 bases between them. CDR3 protein: CSVEAGDSVRNTGELFF. DNA of the CDR3: TGCAGCGTTGAAGCGGGGGACAGTGTTAGGAACACCGGGGAGCTGTTTTTT.

The chain employs TRBV12-5 and TRBJ2-7, with D tentatively TRBD1 or TRBD2 (5 bases each). Germline V CDR1 and CDR2: LGHNT, FRNRAP. The CDR3 has 13 residues. V gave up 4 bases and J gave up 3 bases, with 10 bases separating them. The DNA for the CDR3 is TGTGCTAGTGGTTCGACAGACTACTACGAGCAGTACTTC. It codes for CASGSTDYYEQYF.

This chain connects TRBV19 to TRBJ2-1, with unresolved D. Germline values: CDR1 LNHDA, CDR2 SQIVND (reference sequence). V dropped 3 bases and J dropped 0 bases, with 12 bases sitting between them. The CDR3 has 16 residues. CDR3 amino acids: CASSISGLSSYNEQFF. The CDR3 nucleotides are TGTGCCAGTAGTATTTCAGGCCTGAGCTCCTACAATGAGCAGTTCTTC.

This clone was seen a few times. The chain has TRBV27 and TRBJ2-3; D unresolved. This CDR3 contains 14 residues. Trimming pared 8 bases from V and 0 bases from J, leaving 12 bases between. Germline CDR1 and CDR2: MNHEY and SMNVEV (reference sequence). The CDR3 is CASAVSSSTDTQYF. CDR3 bases: TGTGCCAGCGCCGTGAGTTCTAGCACAGATACGCAGTATTTT.

The chain employs TRBV29-1 and TRBJ2-2; 9 positions agree with TRBD1. Germline V gene lookup returns CDR1 SQVTM and CDR2 ANQGSEA. After removal of 3 bases from V and 6 bases from J, the junction contained 5 bases not matched to a gene. There are 14 residues in the CDR3. The CDR3 loop reads CSVEGQGRSGELFF. The DNA of the CDR3 is TGCAGCGTTGAGGGACAGGGTCGGTCCGGGGAGCTGTTTTTT.

This sequence joins TRBV15 and TRBJ2-7, with D perhaps matching TRBD1 (5 bases). CDR1 is LNHNV and CDR2 is YYDKDF in the germline V gene (reference sequence). There are 11 residues in the CDR3. Trimming took 6 bases from V and 4 from J, leaving 7 bases between them. The CDR3 DNA follows: TGTGCCACCAGAGACAGTTACGAGCAGTACTTC. Protein product: CATRDSYEQYF.

This chain joins TRBV27 and TRBJ1-5, with no clear D. From germline, CDR1 is MNHEY and CDR2 SMNVEV (reference sequence). V lost 5 bases to trimming and J lost 4 bases, with 9 bases between them. This CDR3 is built from 13 residues. In DNA, the CDR3 is TGTGCCAGCAGTCTTCAAGGGAATCAGCCCCAGCATTTT. The encoded protein is CASSLQGNQPQHF.

The CDR3 is CASSPSRGPPEQYF. The CDR3 bases are TGTGCCAGCAGCCCGTCCAGGGGGCCCCCCGAGCAGTACTTC. This chain links TRBV5-6 with TRBJ2-7; 8 nucleotides match TRBD1. This CDR3 spans 14 amino acids. With V trimmed by 4 bases and J by 6 bases, 9 bases remained unmatched. Germline V gives CDR1 SGHDT, CDR2 YYEEEE.

The J gene is TRBJ2-3, the V gene TRBV9; no reliable D call. The CDR3 is 12 residues long. Germline values: CDR1 SGDLS, CDR2 YYNGEE. V dropped 3 bases and J dropped 8 bases, with 10 bases sitting between them. Here the CDR3 reads CASSEYSGTQYF. The CDR3 nucleotides are TGTGCCAGCAGCGAGTACTCGGGTACGCAGTATTTT.

This sequence joins TRBV29-1 and TRBJ1-2; 11 bases map to TRBD1. V lost 1 base and J lost 8; bases outside the gene matches: 9. Germline CDR1 SQVTM, CDR2 ANQGSEA. CDR3 length equals 15 residues. The CDR3: CSVEVYQDRGLGYTF. CDR3 nucleotide sequence: TGCAGCGTTGAAGTATACCAGGACAGGGGGCTCGGCTACACCTTC.

The gene calls are TRBV27 and TRBJ2-2, with TRBD1 as a possible D gene (5 bases). The CDR3 has 12 amino acids. Trimming removed 5 bases from V and 7 bases from J, with 8 bases in between. The germline V gene encodes CDR1 MNHEY and CDR2 SMNVEV (reference sequence). The CDR3 DNA follows: TGTGCCAGCAGTAGGGGAATCGGGGAGCTGTTTTTT. Encoded protein: CASSRGIGELFF.